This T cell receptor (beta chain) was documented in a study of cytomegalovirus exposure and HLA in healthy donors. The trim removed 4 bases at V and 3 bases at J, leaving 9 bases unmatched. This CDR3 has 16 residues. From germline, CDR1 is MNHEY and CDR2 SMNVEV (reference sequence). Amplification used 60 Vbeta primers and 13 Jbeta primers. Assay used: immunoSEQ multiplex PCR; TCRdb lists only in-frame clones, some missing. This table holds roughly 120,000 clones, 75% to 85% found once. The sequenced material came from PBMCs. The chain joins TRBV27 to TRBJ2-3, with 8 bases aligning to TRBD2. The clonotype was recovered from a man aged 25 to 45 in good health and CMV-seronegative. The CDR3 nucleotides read TGTGCCAGCAGTTCAGGGACTAGGTCCTCAACAGATACGCAGTATTTT. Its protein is CASSSGTRSSTDTQYF.